This TCR beta chain was documented in a study of T-cell memory formation after mild COVID-19. Study-wide points: Pre-infection memory showed some responding clones, and this suggested that cross-reactive memory joined. Still unconfirmed is whether the second-wave clones peaking on day 37 recognized SARS-CoV-2. Clones that contracted from day 15 to 85 were balanced CD4/CD8, while later expanders leaned CD4+. Contracting CD8+ clones were enriched in EMRA, CD4+ mainly in CM and EM.

The V segment lost 6 bases and the J segment 7 bases; nucleotides outside the gene matches: 8. This CDR3 has 15 residues. TCRdb re-analysed the 5' RACE reads in MiXCR, keeping a single row per CDR3 protein. Among hundreds of thousands of distinct CDR3 sequences listed, around 21% were seen once. Concerning this clonotype itself: The target antigen is unknown.

V usage is TRBV12-3 or TRBV12-4 and J usage is TRBJ1-6; 8 bases fit TRBD1. The TCR originated in an adult woman who had mild COVID-19 (a few samples of this study predate the infection). Cell type and time point are not known. Source material: PBMCs or a T cell subset sorted from them (not recorded which). CDR3 residues: CASSRATGANSPLHF. CDR3 DNA sequence: TGTGCCAGCAGCCGAGCGACAGGGGCGAATTCACCCCTCCACTTT.